The rows below give T cell receptor beta chains drawn from one sample of a study of CXCR3-negative and CXCR3-positive naive CD8 T cells. TCRdb reanalyzed the 5' RACE reads, giving one entry per CDR3 protein sequence and no DNA. This sample carries over 95,000 distinct CDR3 sequences, with around 0.38% going to the ten biggest clones. The sequenced sample consisted of naive CXCR3+ CD8+ T cells from blood. Receptors originate from a human donor in good health. Some clones in this sample may be carry-over from other donors' samples. The CDR3 runs from the conserved cysteine through the conserved F or W. The order of the fields is J gene, V gene, CDR3 protein.

TRBJ1-1,TRBV28,CASSLWVGNTEAFF
TRBJ2-2,TRBV6-5,CASSPETNTGELFF
TRBJ1-2,TRBV20-1,CSAETELVYGYTF
TRBJ2-2,TRBV6-6,CASSTGTSGETGELFF
TRBJ2-1,TRBV19,CASSIDLDSWTEQFF
TRBJ2-7,TRBV7-9,CASSSAGTGAYEQYF
TRBJ2-7,TRBV5-1,CASSLGDRGAMDEQYF
TRBJ2-5,TRBV7-9,CASSLEGLASPETQYF
TRBJ1-5,TRBV5-1,CASSLYGLWRNQPQHF
TRBJ2-6,TRBV29-1,CSVEDLVVSGANVLTF
TRBJ2-7,TRBV28,CASSLGEHEQYF
TRBJ2-5,TRBV7-9,CASSLKRTSGGQETQYF
TRBJ1-1,TRBV28,CASSPRGHTEAFF
TRBJ1-2,TRBV5-5,CASTYLGVGSYGYTF
TRBJ2-1,TRBV12-3/TRBV12-4,CASSHSRADSTGVGNEQFF
TRBJ2-1,TRBV7-9,CASSPFPGRVGGNEQFF
TRBJ1-1,TRBV10-3,CAIVSGRAEAFF
TRBJ2-2,TRBV25-1,CASSRLHAGLPNTGELFF
TRBJ2-1,TRBV2,CASSYTSNEQFF
TRBJ2-7,TRBV9,CASSAGLAHEQYF
TRBJ2-3,TRBV29-1,CSVETGGTDTQYF
TRBJ2-7,TRBV12-3/TRBV12-4,CASSYLKTSGSSYEQYF
TRBJ2-3,TRBV28,CASSLGSSGSTDTQYF
TRBJ1-6,TRBV15,CATSRERLSPHHF
TRBJ2-1,TRBV2,CASSEKGALGFNGQFF
TRBJ2-7,TRBV29-1,CSVEVGGGGRDEQYF
TRBJ2-2,TRBV28,CASSPTGFGGELFF
TRBJ2-1,TRBV29-1,CSVELAANNEQFF
TRBJ2-5,TRBV28,CASSSHWEGQYF
TRBJ1-1,TRBV30,CAWSVLGQHPIENTEAFF
TRBJ2-1,TRBV5-6,CASSPVIWAATYNEQFF
TRBJ1-1,TRBV4-1,CASSQDPGGAVKNTEAFF
TRBJ2-5,TRBV4-1,CASSQGRNQETQYF
TRBJ2-7,TRBV7-2,CASSLNPGSGEQYF
TRBJ2-3,TRBV3-1,CASSPDRGVSTDTQYF
TRBJ2-7,TRBV4-1,CASSQGPSYEQYF
TRBJ2-7,TRBV7-8,CASSFQGASYEQYF
TRBJ1-1,TRBV7-6,CASSLTEGTEAFF
TRBJ1-1,TRBV4-2,CASSQVGGNTEAFF
TRBJ2-5,TRBV3-1,CASSQTRGPQETQYF
TRBJ2-2,TRBV29-1,CSVTKGAGELFF
TRBJ1-2,TRBV28,CASSPPPVGVAANYGYTF
TRBJ2-5,TRBV12-3/TRBV12-4,CASSSNLVGQRLANTQYF
TRBJ2-1,TRBV7-9,CASSSPLAGGYNEQFF
TRBJ2-2,TRBV20-1,CSAREELGGELFF
TRBJ2-3,TRBV4-3,CASSQGVAGGPDTQYF
TRBJ2-1,TRBV4-1,CASSQEGRDYNEQFF
TRBJ1-1,TRBV7-8,CASTGLELEAFF
TRBJ2-1,TRBV5-1,CASSLVGQGAYEQFF
TRBJ1-1,TRBV5-1,CASSLEAGFHAEAFF
TRBJ2-1,TRBV19,CASSIVRTAEQFF
TRBJ2-7,TRBV28,CASSPPVQSYEQYF
TRBJ2-7,TRBV28,CASSPPGREQYF